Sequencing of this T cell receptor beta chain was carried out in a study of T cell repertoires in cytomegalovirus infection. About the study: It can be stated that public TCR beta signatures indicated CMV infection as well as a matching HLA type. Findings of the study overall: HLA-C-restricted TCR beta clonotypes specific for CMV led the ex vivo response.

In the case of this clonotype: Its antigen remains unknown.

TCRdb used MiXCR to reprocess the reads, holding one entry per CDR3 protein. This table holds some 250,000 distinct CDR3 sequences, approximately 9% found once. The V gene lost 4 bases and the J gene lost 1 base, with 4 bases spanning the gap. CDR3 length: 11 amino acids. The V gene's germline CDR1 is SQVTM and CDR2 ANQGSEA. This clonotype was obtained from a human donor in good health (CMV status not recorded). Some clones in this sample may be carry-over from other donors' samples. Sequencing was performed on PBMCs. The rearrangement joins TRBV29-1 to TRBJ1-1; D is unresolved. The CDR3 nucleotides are TGCAGCGTTGCCCCGAACACTGAAGCTTTCTTT. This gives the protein CSVAPNTEAFF.